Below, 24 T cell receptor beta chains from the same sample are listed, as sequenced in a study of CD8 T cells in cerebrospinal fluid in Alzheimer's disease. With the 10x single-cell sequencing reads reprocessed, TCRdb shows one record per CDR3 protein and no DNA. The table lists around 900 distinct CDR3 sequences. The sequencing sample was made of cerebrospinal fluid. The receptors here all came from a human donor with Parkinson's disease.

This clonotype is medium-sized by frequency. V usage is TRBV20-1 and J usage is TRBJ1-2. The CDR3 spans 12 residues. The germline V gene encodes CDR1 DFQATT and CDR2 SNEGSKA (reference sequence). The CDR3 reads CSATPNHYGYTF.

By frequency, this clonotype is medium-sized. CDR3 region: CASSDRTKSDTQYF. This chain uses TRBV6-4 with TRBJ2-3; TCRdb proposes TRBD2, but this gene call is untestable without DNA. This CDR3 is 14 amino acids long. Germline CDR1 is MRHNA and CDR2 is SNTAGT.

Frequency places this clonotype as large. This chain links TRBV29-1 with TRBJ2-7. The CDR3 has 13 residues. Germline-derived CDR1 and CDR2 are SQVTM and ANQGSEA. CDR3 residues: CSARTAERGEQYF.

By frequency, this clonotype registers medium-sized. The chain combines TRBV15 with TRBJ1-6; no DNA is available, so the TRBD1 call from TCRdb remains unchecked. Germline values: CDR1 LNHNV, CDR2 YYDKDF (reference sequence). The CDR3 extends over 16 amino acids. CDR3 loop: CATSRDRGTVGSPLHF.

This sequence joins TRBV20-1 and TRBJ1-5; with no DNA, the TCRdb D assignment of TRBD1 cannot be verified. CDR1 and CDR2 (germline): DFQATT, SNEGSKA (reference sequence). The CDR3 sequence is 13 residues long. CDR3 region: CSARTGAGQPQHF.

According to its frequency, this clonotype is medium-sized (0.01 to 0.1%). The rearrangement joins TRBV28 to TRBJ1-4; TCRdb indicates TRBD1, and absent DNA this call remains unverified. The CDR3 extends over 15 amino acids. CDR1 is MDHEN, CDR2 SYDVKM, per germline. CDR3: CASGPWDRPDEKLFF.

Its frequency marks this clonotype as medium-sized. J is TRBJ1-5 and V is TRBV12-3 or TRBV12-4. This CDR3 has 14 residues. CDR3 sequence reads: CASGEGGSNQPQHF.

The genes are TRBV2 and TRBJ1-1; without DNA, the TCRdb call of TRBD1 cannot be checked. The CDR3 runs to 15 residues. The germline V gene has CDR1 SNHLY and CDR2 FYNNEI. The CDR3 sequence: CASRGSRTENTEAFF.

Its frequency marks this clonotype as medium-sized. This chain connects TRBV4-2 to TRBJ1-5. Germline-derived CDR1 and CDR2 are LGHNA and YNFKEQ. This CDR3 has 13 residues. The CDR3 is CASSQDVGQPQHF.

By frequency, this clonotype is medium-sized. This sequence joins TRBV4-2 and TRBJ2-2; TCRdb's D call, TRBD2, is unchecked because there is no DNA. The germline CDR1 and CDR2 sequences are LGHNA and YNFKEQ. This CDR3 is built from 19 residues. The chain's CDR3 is CASSQGEASGGLNTGELFF.

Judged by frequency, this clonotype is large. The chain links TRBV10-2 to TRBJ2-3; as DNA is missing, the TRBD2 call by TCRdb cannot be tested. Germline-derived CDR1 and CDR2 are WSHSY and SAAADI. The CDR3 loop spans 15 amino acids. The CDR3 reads CASSELADITDTQYF.

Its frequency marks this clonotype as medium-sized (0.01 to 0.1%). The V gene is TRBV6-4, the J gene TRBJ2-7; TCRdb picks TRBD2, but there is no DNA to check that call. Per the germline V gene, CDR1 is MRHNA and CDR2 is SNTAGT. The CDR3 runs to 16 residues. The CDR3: CASSKEASGGKYEQYF.

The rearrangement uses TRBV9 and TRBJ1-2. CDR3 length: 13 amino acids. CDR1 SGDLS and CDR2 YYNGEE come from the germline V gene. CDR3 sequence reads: CASSVEGSYGYTF. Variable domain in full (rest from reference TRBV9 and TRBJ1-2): DSGVTQTPKHLITATGQRVTLRCSPRSGDLSVYWYQQSLDQGLQFLIQYYNGEERAKGNILERFSAQQFPDLHSELNLSSLELGDSALYFCASSVEGSYGYTFGSGTRLTVV.

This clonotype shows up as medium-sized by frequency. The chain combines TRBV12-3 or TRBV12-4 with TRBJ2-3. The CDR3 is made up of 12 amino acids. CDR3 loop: CASSISADTQYF.

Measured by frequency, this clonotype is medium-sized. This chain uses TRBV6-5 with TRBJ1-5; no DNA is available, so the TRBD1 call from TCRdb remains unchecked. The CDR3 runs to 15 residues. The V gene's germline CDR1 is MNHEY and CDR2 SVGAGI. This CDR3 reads CASRLRGYSNQPQHF.

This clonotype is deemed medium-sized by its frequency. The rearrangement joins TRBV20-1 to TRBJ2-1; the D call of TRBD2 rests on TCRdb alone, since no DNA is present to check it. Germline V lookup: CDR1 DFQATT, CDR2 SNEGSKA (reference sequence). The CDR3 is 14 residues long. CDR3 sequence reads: CSVVGSGSYNEQFF.

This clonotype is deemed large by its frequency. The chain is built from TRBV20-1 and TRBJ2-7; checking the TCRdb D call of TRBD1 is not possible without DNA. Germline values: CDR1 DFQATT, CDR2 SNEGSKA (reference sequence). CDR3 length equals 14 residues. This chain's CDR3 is CSARDMDSPYEQYF.

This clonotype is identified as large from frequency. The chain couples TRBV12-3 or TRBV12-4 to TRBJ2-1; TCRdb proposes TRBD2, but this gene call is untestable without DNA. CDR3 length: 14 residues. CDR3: CASSLGGGPGEQFF.

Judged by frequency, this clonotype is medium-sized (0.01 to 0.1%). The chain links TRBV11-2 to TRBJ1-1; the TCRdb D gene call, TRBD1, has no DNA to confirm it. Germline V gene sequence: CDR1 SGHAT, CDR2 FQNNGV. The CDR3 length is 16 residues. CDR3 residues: CASSSLGGSPNPEAFF.

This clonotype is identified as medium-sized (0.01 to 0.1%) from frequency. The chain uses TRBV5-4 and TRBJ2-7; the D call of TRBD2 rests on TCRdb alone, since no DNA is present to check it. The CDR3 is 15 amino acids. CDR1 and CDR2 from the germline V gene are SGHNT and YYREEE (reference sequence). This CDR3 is CASSFPSQSSYEQYF.

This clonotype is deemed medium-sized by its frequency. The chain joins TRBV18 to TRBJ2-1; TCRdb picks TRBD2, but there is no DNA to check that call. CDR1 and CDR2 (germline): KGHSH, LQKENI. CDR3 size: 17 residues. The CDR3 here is CASSPRWAGTGSTEQFF.

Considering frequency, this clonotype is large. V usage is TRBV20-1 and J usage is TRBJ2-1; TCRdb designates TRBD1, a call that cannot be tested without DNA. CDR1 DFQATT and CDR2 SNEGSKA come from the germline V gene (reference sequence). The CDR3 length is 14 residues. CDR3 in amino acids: CSARELTTGAEQFF.

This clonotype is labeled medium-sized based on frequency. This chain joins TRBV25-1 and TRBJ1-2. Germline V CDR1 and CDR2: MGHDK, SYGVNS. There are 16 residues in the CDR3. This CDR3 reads CASSAGTGLTNYGYTF.

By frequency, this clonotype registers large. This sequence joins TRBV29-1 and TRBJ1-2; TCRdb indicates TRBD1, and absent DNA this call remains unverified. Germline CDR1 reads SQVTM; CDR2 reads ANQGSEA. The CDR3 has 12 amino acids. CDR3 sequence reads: CSGQDRNYGYTF.